Reported below is one T cell receptor beta chain. What it binds is unknown. The sample is drawn from a study of blood T cells in healthy people across ages. Findings of the study overall: Naive CD4+ cell counts and diversity both ran higher in long-lived than in aged donors.

The CDR3 consists of 15 residues. V lost 5 bases and J lost 4, with 13 bases in between. Germline-derived CDR1 and CDR2 are KGHDR and SFDVKD. For the second PCR, which ran for about 7 to 12 cycles, a sample-barcoded 5' primer and a J-beta primer mix were used. One entry per CDR3 protein, called by TCRdb with MiXCR from the 5' RACE reads. The table lists approximately 1.5 million distinct CDR3 sequences, approximately 32% of them singletons. The origin of this receptor is a woman under 40 in good health. J is TRBJ2-2 and V is TRBV24-1; D is undetermined. The sequenced material came from blood. In nucleotides, the CDR3 is TGTGCCACCAGTGTTACCGGGTCATCCACCGGGGAGCTGTTTTTT. This codes for CATSVTGSSTGELFF.